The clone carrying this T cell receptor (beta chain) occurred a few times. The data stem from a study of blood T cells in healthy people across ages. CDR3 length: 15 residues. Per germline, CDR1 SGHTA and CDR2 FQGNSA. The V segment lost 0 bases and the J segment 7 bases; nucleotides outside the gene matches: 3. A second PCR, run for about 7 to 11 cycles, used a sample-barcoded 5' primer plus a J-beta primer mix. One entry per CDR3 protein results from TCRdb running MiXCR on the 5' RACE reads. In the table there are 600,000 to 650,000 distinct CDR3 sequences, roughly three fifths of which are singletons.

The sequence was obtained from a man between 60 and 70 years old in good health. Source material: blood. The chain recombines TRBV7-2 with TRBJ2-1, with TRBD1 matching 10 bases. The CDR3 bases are TGTGCCAGCAGCTTAGCCGGGACAGGGGCAAATGAGCAGTTCTTC. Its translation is CASSLAGTGANEQFF.